Listed below are T cell receptor beta chains from one sample, sequenced in a study of OX40 agonist ivuxolimab in advanced cancers. TCRdb's table, derived via immunoSEQ multiplex PCR, lists solely in-frame clones and lacks some. Of about 82,000 clones listed, about 82% are singletons. The sample here was CD4+ or CD8+ T cells sorted from blood, taken in a trial of the OX40 agonist ivuxolimab. These receptors came from an adult with an advanced solid tumor such as melanoma, head and neck, liver or kidney cancer. Each CDR3 is given with its conserved first and last residue.

v_call	j_call	cdr3_aa
TRBV29-1	TRBJ1-4	CSVLGTGEKLFF
TRBV6-1	TRBJ2-7	CASSEEVGTASYEQYF
TRBV4-1	TRBJ1-4	CASSQDPGQGEKLFF
TRBV5-1	TRBJ2-5	CASSLWGGTGETQYF
TRBV6-1	TRBJ2-1	CASREREGQYNEQFF
TRBV7-5	TRBJ2-2	CASSLNRANTGELFF
TRBV6-5	TRBJ1-2	CASSYSKWVGYGYTF
TRBV7-8	TRBJ1-3	CASSLAGVGNTIYF
TRBV7-3	TRBJ2-1	CASSNGLAAYNEQFF
TRBV20-1	TRBJ2-5	CSARDSETQYF
TRBV6-1	TRBJ1-4	CASSDQGNEKLFF
TRBV18	TRBJ2-4	CASSKTGDGKNIQYF
TRBV7-3	TRBJ2-1	CASSPHRGRNNEQFF
TRBV5-1	TRBJ2-7	CASSSSRDRGIDEQYF
TRBV18	TRBJ2-7	CASSPGTYEQYF
TRBV30	TRBJ1-5	CVWSVPWGGGQPQHF
TRBV25-1	TRBJ2-2	CASSDMRHTGELFF
TRBV6-1	TRBJ2-5	CASRAGGIETQYF
TRBV2	TRBJ2-4	CASLEGLNKNIQYF
TRBV11-2	TRBJ1-2	CASSLETGHRYGYTF
TRBV27	TRBJ2-2	CASSLWRAGELFF
TRBV5-1	TRBJ2-1	CASSRPGTPGHEQFF
TRBV6-5	TRBJ1-6	CASSYPGSPLHF
TRBV5-6	TRBJ1-1	CASSLDRALDTEAFF
TRBV6-6	TRBJ1-5	CASSRQGYQPQHF
TRBV30	TRBJ1-5	CAWRGQGNQPQHF
TRBV5-4	TRBJ1-1	CASSHQRGANTEAFF
TRBV7-6	TRBJ1-1	CASSRTTGGASEAFF
TRBV5-1	TRBJ1-1	CASSLSGDGAFF
TRBV7-9	TRBJ2-2	CASSQTGGMNTGELFF
TRBV2	TRBJ2-5	CASSEWGGLAGDWETQYF
TRBV7-3	TRBJ2-3	CASSLSGPGPSTDTQYF
TRBV7-9	TRBJ2-1	CASSLGTSGYNEQFF
TRBV7-2	TRBJ2-7	CASSLPGQVPYEQYF
TRBV6-1	TRBJ2-7	CASRSLSSYEQYF
TRBV2	TRBJ1-6	CATGVPLHF
TRBV18	TRBJ1-1	CASSPPWSRMNTEAFF
TRBV5-6	TRBJ1-6	CASSLTGSSYNSPLHF
TRBV5-5	TRBJ2-5	CASSLGGQKTQYF
TRBV11-3	TRBJ2-5	CASSVSSGQETQYF
TRBV7-9	TRBJ1-4	CASSLDRGRPFF
TRBV6-5	TRBJ1-2	CASRQNYGYTF
TRBV6-1	TRBJ2-2	CASSEDWNTGELFF
TRBV5-4	TRBJ1-2	CASSSNYGYTF
TRBV5-1	TRBJ2-3	CASRSGLAVTDTQYF
TRBV7-3	TRBJ2-2	CASSLMSGVPTGELFF